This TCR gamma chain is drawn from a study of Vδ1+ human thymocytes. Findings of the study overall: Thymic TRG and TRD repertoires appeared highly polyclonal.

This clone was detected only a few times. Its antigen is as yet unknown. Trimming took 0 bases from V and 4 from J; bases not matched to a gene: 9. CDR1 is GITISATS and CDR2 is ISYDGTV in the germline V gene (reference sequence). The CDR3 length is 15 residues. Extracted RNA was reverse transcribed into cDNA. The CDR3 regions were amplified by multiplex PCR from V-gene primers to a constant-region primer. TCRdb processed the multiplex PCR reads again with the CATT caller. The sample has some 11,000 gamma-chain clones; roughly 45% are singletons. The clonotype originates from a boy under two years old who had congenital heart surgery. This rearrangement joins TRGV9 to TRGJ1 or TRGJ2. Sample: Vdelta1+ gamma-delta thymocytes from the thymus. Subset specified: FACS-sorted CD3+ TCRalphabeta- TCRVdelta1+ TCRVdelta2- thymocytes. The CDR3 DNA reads TGTGCCTTGTGGGAGGTGCGGAGAGGGTATTATAAGAAACTCTTT. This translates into CALWEVRRGYYKKLF.